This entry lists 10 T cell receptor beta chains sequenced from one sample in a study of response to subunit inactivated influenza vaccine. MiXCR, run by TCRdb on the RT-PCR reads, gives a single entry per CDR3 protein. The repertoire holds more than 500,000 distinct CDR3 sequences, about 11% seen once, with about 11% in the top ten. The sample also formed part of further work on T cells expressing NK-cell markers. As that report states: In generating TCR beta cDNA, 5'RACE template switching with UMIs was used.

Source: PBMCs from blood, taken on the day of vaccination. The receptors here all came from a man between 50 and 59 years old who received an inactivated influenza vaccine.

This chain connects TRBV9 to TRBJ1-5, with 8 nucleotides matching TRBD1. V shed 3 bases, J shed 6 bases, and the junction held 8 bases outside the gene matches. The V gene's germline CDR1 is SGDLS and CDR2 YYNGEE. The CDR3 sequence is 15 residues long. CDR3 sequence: CASSAGQGWSQPQHF. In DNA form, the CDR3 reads TGTGCCAGCAGCGCCGGACAGGGATGGAGTCAGCCCCAGCATTTT. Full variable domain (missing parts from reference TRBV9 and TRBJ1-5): DSGVTQTPKHLITATGQRVTLRCSPRSGDLSVYWYQQSLDQGLQFLIQYYNGEERAKGNILERFSAQQFPDLHSELNLSSLELGDSALYFCASSAGQGWSQPQHFGDGTRLSIL.

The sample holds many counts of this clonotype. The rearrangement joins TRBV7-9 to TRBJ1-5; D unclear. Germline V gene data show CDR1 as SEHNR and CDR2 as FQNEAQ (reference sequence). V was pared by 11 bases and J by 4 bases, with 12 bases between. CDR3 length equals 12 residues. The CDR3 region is CALGSGNQPQHF. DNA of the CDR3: TGTGCCCTGGGCAGCGGAAATCAGCCCCAGCATTTT. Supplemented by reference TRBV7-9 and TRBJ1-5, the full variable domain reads DTGVSQNPRHKITKRGQNVTFRCDPISEHNRLYWYRQTLGQGPEFLTYFQNEAQLEKSRLLSDRFSAERPKGSFSTLEIQRTEQGDSAMYLCALGSGNQPQHFGDGTRLSIL.

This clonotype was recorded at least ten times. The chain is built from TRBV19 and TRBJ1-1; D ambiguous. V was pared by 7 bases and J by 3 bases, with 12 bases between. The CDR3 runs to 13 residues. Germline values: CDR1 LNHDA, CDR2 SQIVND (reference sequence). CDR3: CASTWRVDTEAFF. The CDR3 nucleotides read TGTGCCAGTACTTGGAGGGTGGACACTGAAGCTTTCTTT. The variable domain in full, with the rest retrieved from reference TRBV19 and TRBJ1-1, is DGGITQSPKYLFRKEGQNVTLSCEQNLNHDAMYWYRQDPGQGLRLIYYSQIVNDFQKGDIAEGYSVSREKKESFPLTVTSAQKNPTAFYLCASTWRVDTEAFFGQGTRLTVV.

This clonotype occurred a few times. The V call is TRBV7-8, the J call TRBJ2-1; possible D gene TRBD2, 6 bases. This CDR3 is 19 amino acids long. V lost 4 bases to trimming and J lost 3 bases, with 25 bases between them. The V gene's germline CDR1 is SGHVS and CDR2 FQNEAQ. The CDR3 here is CASSSQVTVSGLVYNEQFF. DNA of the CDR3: TGTGCCAGCAGCTCTCAAGTCACGGTGAGCGGGTTGGTCTACAATGAGCAGTTCTTC.

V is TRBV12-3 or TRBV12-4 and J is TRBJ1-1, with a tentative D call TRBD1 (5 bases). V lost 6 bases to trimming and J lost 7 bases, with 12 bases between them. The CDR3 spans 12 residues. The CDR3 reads CASRMGLNEAFF. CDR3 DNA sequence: TGTGCCAGCAGGATGGGACTTAATGAAGCTTTCTTT.

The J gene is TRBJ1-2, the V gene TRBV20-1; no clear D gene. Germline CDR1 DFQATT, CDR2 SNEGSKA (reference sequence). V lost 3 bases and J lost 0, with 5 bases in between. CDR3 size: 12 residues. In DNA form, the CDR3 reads TGCAGTGCTAGTCTACCTAACTATGGCTACACCTTC. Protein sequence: CSASLPNYGYTF.

The CDR3 region has the DNA TGCGCCAGCAAGACAGACAACACCGGGGAGCTGTTTTTT. Translated: CASKTDNTGELFF. The V and J genes are TRBV5-1 and TRBJ2-2, with D possibly being TRBD1 (5 bases). From germline, CDR1 is SGHRS and CDR2 YFSETQ. V lost 6 bases and J lost 2, with 8 bases in between. The CDR3 runs to 13 residues.

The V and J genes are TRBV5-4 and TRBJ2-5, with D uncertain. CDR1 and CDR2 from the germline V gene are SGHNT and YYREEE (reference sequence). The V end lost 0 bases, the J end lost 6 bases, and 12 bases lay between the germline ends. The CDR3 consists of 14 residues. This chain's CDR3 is CASSLEVSTKTQYF. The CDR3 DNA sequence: TGTGCCAGCAGCTTGGAGGTTAGCACAAAGACCCAGTACTTC.

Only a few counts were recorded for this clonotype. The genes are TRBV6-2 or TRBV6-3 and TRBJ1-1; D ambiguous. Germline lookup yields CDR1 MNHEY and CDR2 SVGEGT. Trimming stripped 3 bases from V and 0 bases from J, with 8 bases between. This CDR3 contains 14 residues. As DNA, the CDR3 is TGTGCCAGCAGTTATCGGCCACTGAACACTGAAGCTTTCTTT. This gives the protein CASSYRPLNTEAFF.

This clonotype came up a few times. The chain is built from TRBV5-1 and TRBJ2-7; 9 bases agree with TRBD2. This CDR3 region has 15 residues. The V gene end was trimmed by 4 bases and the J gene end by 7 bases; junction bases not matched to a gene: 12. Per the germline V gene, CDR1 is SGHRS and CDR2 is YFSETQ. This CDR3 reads CASSTPGLATTEQYF. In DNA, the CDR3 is TGCGCCAGCAGCACACCGGGACTAGCCACGACGGAGCAGTACTTC.